This entry describes one T cell receptor (beta chain). Its recognized antigen is unknown. Per-base quality was not reported, and no clone a single base away is much larger than it. Cut back by 6 bases and 7 bases, the V and J ends lie 18 bases apart. From its cysteine to its phenylalanine, the CDR3 spans 15 amino acids. Only the CDR3 part of the read is kept: 45 bases, read in frame from the first base. The germline V gene provides CDR1 KGHSH and CDR2 LQKENI. This sample was taken from a study of T cell clones after liver transplantation (dated by TCRdb to about 2019). For the wider study: Samples were obtained from ITN030ST, a randomized trial in which withdrawal of immunosuppression was attempted within 2 years of liver transplantation. Donor-reactive T cell clones were identified by TCRbeta sequencing following a pre-transplant mixed lymphocyte reaction and were subsequently tracked in post-transplant blood. Third party-reactive TCRbeta sequences from pre-transplant MLRs were also identified as an antigen-independent comparator for donor-reactive sequences. Of the eight recipients, three were HCV-positive, while the remaining recipients had been transplanted for non-autoimmune, non-viral indications. The subjects received no induction therapy and were kept on standard immunosuppression until randomization at 12-24 months post-transplant. Tolerance meant complete immunosuppression withdrawal for at least one year without liver enzymes rising beyond twice the upper limit of normal. Blood samples were taken pre-transplant, pre-randomization before withdrawal, and post-randomization after full withdrawal or failed withdrawal. Of the 8 liver transplant recipients making up the studied cohort, 3 were classified as tolerant and 5 as non-tolerant.

Using immunoSEQ, frozen genomic DNA was subjected to high-throughput TCRbeta CDR3 sequencing, a process that included PCR amplification, mapping, bias correction and internal controls. On the authors' methods: Productive rearrangements were kept, and unique TCRbeta sequences were defined by CDR3 nucleotide sequence plus V and J gene. For a sequence to be called donor-reactive, it needed a frequency of at least 0.01% and at least 5-fold expansion in CFSE-low cells compared with unstimulated pre-transplant cells. Minimum frequency thresholds were set for each subject based on the unstimulated sample with the lowest template count, ensuring at least 90% detection power. Jensen-Shannon divergence between the top 1000 TCRbeta sequences post- versus pre-transplant served as the measure of repertoire turnover. Changes in detection of donor-reactive sequences were tested with two-sided Fisher's exact tests. Imported from immuneACCESS, the table was reduced by TCRdb to in-frame sequences with V and J called. These copies leave out some clones; in studies compared against another copy, an unresolved V gene accounts for under half, and the cause of the remainder is not known. The V and J calls and the clone size are those of that table, but D and trimming were determined from the DNA. In this sample the table shows tens of thousands of clones, roughly 80% of which occur a single time. The leading ten clones occupy approximately 0.47% of the sample.

Unstimulated PBMCs, after thawing, were stained for CD3, CD4 and CD8 and then FACS-sorted into CD3+CD4+ and CD3+CD8+ populations. Randomization to immunosuppression withdrawal applied to every one of the 8 studied subjects. The Qiagen DNeasy Blood and Tissue Kit was used for genomic DNA isolation. The paper as a whole reports these results and caveats: Low numbers of available donor cells limited the measurable donor-reactive repertoire in a couple of subjects. In most of the 8 subjects, circulating donor-reactive CD4 TCRbeta sequences decreased significantly after transplant, regardless of tolerance or HCV status. Because allograft tissue specimens were not available, migration of donor-reactive T cells into the graft, rather than deletion, may have occurred. A greater decline was seen for donor-reactive sequences than for third party-reactive sequences, suggesting partial antigen-specific deletion unrelated to withdrawal success. Once repertoire turnover was taken into account, donor-reactive detection showed a significant reduction for CD4 in 7 of 8 subjects and for CD8 in 8 of 8. Conclusions were preliminary, limited by small, heterogeneous patient numbers and non-standardized post-transplant time points.

This clonotype was obtained from a human patient who received a liver transplant. Where a transplant has occurred, the graft donor may have supplied some of the T cells. Sequenced here: CD4+ T cells from blood, sampled just over 45 months after liver transplant. The chain employs TRBV18 and TRBJ1-4; a confident D gene designation cannot be given. The CDR3 amino acid sequence is: CASSPGVREGEKLFF. In nucleotides, the sequence is TGTGCCAGCTCCCCCGGGGTTCGTGAGGGTGAAAAACTGTTTTTT. The full variable domain, with segments outside the CDR3 supplied by the reference TRBV18 and TRBJ1-4 proteins, appears as NAGVMQNPRHLVRRRGQEARLRCSPMKGHSHVYWYRQLPEEGLKFMVYLQKENIIDESGMPKERFSAEFPKEGPSILRIQQVVRGDSAAYFCASSPGVREGEKLFFGSGTQLSVL.